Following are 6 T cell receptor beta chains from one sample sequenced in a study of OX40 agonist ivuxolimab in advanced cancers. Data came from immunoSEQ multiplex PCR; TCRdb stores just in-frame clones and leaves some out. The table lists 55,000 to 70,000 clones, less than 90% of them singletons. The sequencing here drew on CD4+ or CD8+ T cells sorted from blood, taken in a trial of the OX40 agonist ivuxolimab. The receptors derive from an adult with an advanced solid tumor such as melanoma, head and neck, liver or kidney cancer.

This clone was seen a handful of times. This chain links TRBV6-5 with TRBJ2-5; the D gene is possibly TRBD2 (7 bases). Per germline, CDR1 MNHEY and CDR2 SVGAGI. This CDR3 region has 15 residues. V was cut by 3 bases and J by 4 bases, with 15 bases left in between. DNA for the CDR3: TGTGCCAGCAGTTATTCCCGTAGGGGGGGAGAGACCCAGTACTTC. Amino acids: CASSYSRRGGETQYF.

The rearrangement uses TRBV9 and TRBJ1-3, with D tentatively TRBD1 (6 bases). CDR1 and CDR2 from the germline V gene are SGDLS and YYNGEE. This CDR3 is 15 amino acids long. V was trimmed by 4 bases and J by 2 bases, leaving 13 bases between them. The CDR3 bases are TGTGCCAGCAGCTCCGGGGGGGCAGCTGGAAACACCATATATTTT. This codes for CASSSGGAAGNTIYF.

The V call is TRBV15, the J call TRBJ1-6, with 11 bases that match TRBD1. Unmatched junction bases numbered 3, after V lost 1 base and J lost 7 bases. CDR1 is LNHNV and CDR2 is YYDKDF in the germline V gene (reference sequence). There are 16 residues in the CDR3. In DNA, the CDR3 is TGTGCCACCAGCAGAGGCCGGACAGGGGGCAATTCACCCCTCCACTTT. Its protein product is CATSRGRTGGNSPLHF.

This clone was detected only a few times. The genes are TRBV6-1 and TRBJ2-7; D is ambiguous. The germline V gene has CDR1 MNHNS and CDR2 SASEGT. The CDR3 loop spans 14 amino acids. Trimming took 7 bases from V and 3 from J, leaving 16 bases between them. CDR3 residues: CASMSREFGYEQYF. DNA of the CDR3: TGTGCCAGCATGAGCCGAGAGTTTGGCTACGAGCAGTACTTC.

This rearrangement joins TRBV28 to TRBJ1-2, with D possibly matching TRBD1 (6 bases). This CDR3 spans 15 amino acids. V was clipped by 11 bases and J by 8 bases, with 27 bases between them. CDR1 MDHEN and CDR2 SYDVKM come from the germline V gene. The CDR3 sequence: CAVLPPGGGGLGYTF. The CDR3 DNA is TGTGCCGTCCTTCCTCCGGGGGGGGGCGGTTTGGGCTACACCTTC.

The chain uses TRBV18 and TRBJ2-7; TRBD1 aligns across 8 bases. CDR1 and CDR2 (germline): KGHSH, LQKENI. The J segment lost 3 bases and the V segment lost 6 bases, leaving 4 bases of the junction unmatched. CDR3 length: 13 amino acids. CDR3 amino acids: CASSGGQDYEQYF. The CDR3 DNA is TGTGCCAGCTCGGGGGGACAGGACTACGAGCAGTACTTC.